This entry is about one T cell receptor (beta chain). The antigen is not known. The CDR3 spans 18 residues. Second-dose groups at about 4 or about 12 weeks were pooled. This sample stems from a study of T cell responses to AZD1222 COVID-19 vaccine. Findings and limits, study-wide: The donor cohort was predominantly white British with a female majority, and clonal diversity may have been underestimated. Spike-specific TCR breadth and depth grew following two AZD1222 doses. As reported, nearly half of all spike-specific TCRs target variant regions that are unmutated.

Produced via immunoSEQ multiplex PCR; TCRdb's table is partial and in-frame only. Of tens of thousands of clones in the sample, about four fifths were seen once. The sample was peripheral blood, taken 28 days after the second AZD1222 dose. This TCR was sampled from an adult who received the AZD1222 COVID-19 vaccine. The chain employs TRBV12-2 and TRBJ1-5. TRBV12-2 is described as a pseudogene. The CDR3 DNA is TGTGCAAGTCGCTTAGCGTATACGAGTCAAGGGACCAATCAGCCCCAGCATTTT. Protein product: CASRLAYTSQGTNQPQHF.